This paragraph reports one TCR beta chain. No antigen is known for it. Base qualities were left out, and no much larger clone turns up one base away. This sample was taken from a study of graft-versus-host responses after intestinal transplantation (TCRdb year 2021). Some background on the complete study: The transplants that recipients got were multivisceral, liver-intestinal, or isolated intestinal. Anti-thymocyte globulin induction was given to all recipients, followed by maintenance tacrolimus and steroids for approximately three years. Graft-versus-host and host-versus-graft alloreactive T cell clones were tracked in the graft, circulation and bone marrow after intestinal transplantation using bulk TCR-beta CDR3 sequencing. Alloreactive clones were identified by sequencing pre-transplant mixed lymphocyte reaction products and comparing these products with unstimulated pre-transplant donor and recipient T cells. The cohort enrolled about two dozen intestinal transplant recipients, one of whom was a retransplant, and 3 patients without pretransplant specimens were excluded. Donor T cell macrochimerism was defined as a peak of at least 4% donor T cells among recipient peripheral blood mononuclear cells. Instead of going to the commercial service, samples from a few later patients were sequenced in-house on an Illumina MiSeq and processed with MiXCR. Beyond this particular receptor, the publication reports: High GvH to HvG T cell clonal ratios were observed in the allografts of patients with donor T cell macrochimerism. The conclusions were limited by the relatively low number and heterogeneity of the intestinal transplant patients. Early after transplant, declines in HvG clones were associated with peak levels of circulating GvH clones. GvH clones turned up in recipient bone marrow, with some appearing earlier in ileal mucosa or blood, a pattern consistent with an intestinal mucosal origin.

The library was produced with the immunoSEQ multiplex PCR assay. Adaptive Biotechnologies carried out high-throughput TCR-beta CDR3 sequencing of genomic DNA for most patients. Per the original workflow: Adaptive's ImmunoSEQ software was the source of the TCR sequencing data for 15 to 20 patients, while a few other patients were processed with MiXCR and VDJtools. CDR3 nucleotide sequences shared between donor and recipient were removed because the origin of such sequences could not be assigned. At least 2-fold expansion over unstimulated cells and a minimum CFSE-low frequency of 0.002% (template counts) or 0.001% (read counts) were required for clones to be classified as alloreactive. Mappable clones were those detected in sequenced pre-transplant spleen, lymph node, or MLR CFSE-low populations of the donor or recipient. Cumulative frequency of alloreactive clones was calculated as a percentage of all sequences weighted by copy number. TCRdb carries this immuneACCESS record with in-frame sequences only. Its versions omit some clonotypes, under half of them owing to an unresolved V gene in the studies checked, with the rest unexplained. V, J and clone size are those of that table, while D and trimming were read from the DNA. Within this sample are around 23,000 clones, with 70% to 80% of them counted one time only. The top ten clonotypes cover 3% of the sample.

Intraepithelial and lamina propria lymphocytes were isolated from graft specimens using dithiothreitol, EDTA incubations and collagenase D digestion. Bulk TCR-beta sequencing was performed on serial intestinal graft biopsy specimens collected as late as 600 days after transplant. The germline V gene supplies CDR1 MGHRA and CDR2 YSYEKL. Its CDR3 holds 17 amino acids, cysteine through phenylalanine. Of all the DNA, just the CDR3 is kept, 51 bases in frame from base 1. V sheds 0 bases and J sheds 7 bases, leaving 19 bases between their ends. This clonotype was obtained from a human patient who received an intestinal transplant, so some T cells may come from the graft donor. The chain is made from TRBV4-1 and TRBJ1-5, and possibly TRBD1, on 5 matching bases. This material consisted of ileum tissue, taken 12 days after intestinal transplant. The nucleotide sequence reads TGCGCCAGCAGCCAAGATAGCTTTTCAGGGTTTGTCCAGCCCCAGCATTTT. Translated, it gives CASSQDSFSGFVQPQHF.